The entry below describes one TCR beta chain. Its cognate antigen is unknown. This sample is part of a study of type 1 regulatory T cells. There are 14 residues in the CDR3. V gave up 7 bases and J gave up 6 bases, with 18 bases separating them. TCRdb reanalysed the reads using MiXCR and keeps one entry per CDR3 protein. The sample includes about 68,000 distinct CDR3 sequences, nearly 65% of them seen just once. The graft donor-derived T-allo10 cells reportedly recognize host alloantigens, are anergic, and suppress alloantigen-specifically. The rearrangement joins TRBV12-3 or TRBV12-4 to TRBJ2-5; TRBD2 might be the D (6 bases). Material for sequencing was cultured T cells, either the whole culture or a sorted T cell fraction (not recorded which). The subset here: Tr1-enriched cell product generated in vitro against host alloantigens. This sequence was found in a human donor in good health. CDR3: CASTTIGGVKTQYF. CDR3 DNA: TGTGCCAGCACCACCATCGGAGGGGTGAAGACCCAGTACTTC.